This TCR beta chain was documented in a study of shared clonotypes between healthy human individuals. Study-level background: Donors had three CD4 naive, three CD4 memory, two CD8 naive and one CD8 memory plate apiece.

Here immunoSEQ multiplex PCR was the method, and the copy in TCRdb shows in-frame clones only, minus some. The data show millions of clones, approximately 95% seen once. This TCR derives from a man between 18 and 29 years old in good health. The sample consisted of naive CD4+ T cells sorted from blood. This sample's subset: CD45RA+ positively selected.

CDR3 loop: CASTGTSGKGEQFF. The DNA for the CDR3 is TGTGCCAGCACCGGGACTAGCGGGAAGGGTGAGCAGTTCTTC. This chain connects TRBV19 to TRBJ2-1; 13 bases map to TRBD2. Unmatched junction bases numbered 8, after V lost 9 bases and J lost 9 bases. The CDR3 spans 14 residues. Per the germline V gene, CDR1 is LNHDA and CDR2 is SQIVND (reference sequence).